This T cell receptor (beta chain) was retrieved from a study of Graves' ophthalmopathy and Graves' hyperthyroidism (dated by TCRdb to between 2018 and 2020). About the full investigation: Hyperthyroidism was considered stable if no progression to ophthalmopathy occurred within 18 months of follow-up. TCR beta repertoire signatures were used to distinguish Graves' ophthalmopathy from Graves' hyperthyroidism and to predict progression to ophthalmopathy. In total, some 130 blood samples were TCR-sequenced: approximately 42 ophthalmopathy, roughly 77 hyperthyroidism and about 17 hyperthyroidism-to-ophthalmopathy patients. To explore V-J signatures distinguishing ophthalmopathy from hyperthyroidism, a discovery set of 100 patients (more than 40 ophthalmopathy, roughly 60 stable hyperthyroidism) was enrolled. The independent validation cohort included approximately 19 hyperthyroidism patients plus 17 patients who later progressed from hyperthyroidism to ophthalmopathy. T-cell repertoires of thyroid tissue and blood were compared in about 6 hyperthyroidism patients. Following sample collection, hyperthyroidism patients were given methimazole at a starting dose of 30 mg daily, and ophthalmopathy patients were given high-dose intravenous methylprednisolone. What the work shows at the level of the full study, not this receptor alone: Most expanded thyroid clonotypes with a frequency above 0.001 also appeared in blood, which suggests that blood repertoires may reflect the immune response in the thyroid. In cross-validation, the 13-signature model distinguished ophthalmopathy from stable hyperthyroidism with about 90% sensitivity and about 81% specificity, while in the test set the corresponding values were about 80% and 75%. In validation, the model predicted ophthalmopathy progression with nearly 71% sensitivity and approximately 78% specificity; about a dozen predicted patients were CT-confirmed with GO in a median of 6.5 months. Sample size was not statistically predetermined, and group allocation was not concealed from the investigators.

From the cysteine through the phenylalanine, the CDR3 covers 12 amino acids. Only the CDR3 region is kept as DNA, spanning 36 bases read in frame from base 1. Deletion took 5 bases off V and 9 bases off J, with a span of 13 bases between the germline ends. The germline V gene encodes CDR1 SGHTA and CDR2 FQGNSA. The hyperthyroidism patients were 18 to 65 years old and newly diagnosed, with a disease duration of less than 2 months. Patients with other autoimmune diseases, uncontrolled infections, pregnancy or lactation were excluded. Clinical symptoms, serum thyroxine, TRAb, thyroid ultrasound and orbital computed tomography formed the basis of the diagnosis. Total RNA was extracted with Trizol reagent and quality-checked on an Agilent 2100 Bioanalyzer. For repertoire sequencing, TCR beta CDR3 regions were amplified from RNA transcripts. A first-round RT-PCR used HTBI primers with the Qiagen OneStep RT-PCR kit, followed by a second-round multiplex PCR, size selection and purification. Libraries were sequenced on an Illumina HiSeq2000 using paired-end 100 bp reads. On the study's bioinformatics: SOAPnuke was used to process the reads, throwing out any read that had adapters, had uncalled bases, had a mean Phred below 15, or lacked an exact constant-primer or identifier match. High-quality paired reads were merged with COPE v1.2.5. Clonotypes were defined as unique nucleotide sequences and were aligned to IMGT TRB V, D and J references using MiTCR v1.1. Only V-J combinations with frequency above 0.0001 were analysed, covering 99.2% of repertoires. A TCR clonal expansion and chaos score per V-J combination was defined as the ratio of F50 clonal expansion to chaos observed in the TCRdist matrix. Welch's t-statistics and random forest were used to narrow the features down to approximately 13 V-J combinations, which were then fed into a naive Bayes classifier. The Morisita-Horn index was used to measure how similar the thyroid and blood repertoires were. In TCRdb, the public reads were trimmed at Q25 with fastp and aligned with MiXCR, with productive beta chains retained. Identical CDR3 protein sequences are pooled into one entry, listed with their most common genes and DNA. These V and J calls rely on TCRdb rather than the paper's analysis. This sample comprises about 1.2 million distinct CDR3 sequences, 36% of them detected only once. The ten largest account for 11% of the sample.

A few counts support this clonotype. No antigen is known for it. No per-base quality is available; no much larger clone lies one base away. Material: peripheral blood or thyroid tissue (not recorded which). This TCR was recovered from an adult man with Graves' hyperthyroidism. The rearranged segments are TRBV7-2 and TRBJ1-1; TRBD1 could be the D gene, as 6 bases match. CDR3 reads: CASSRRGEKAFF. At the DNA level, the sequence is TGTGCCAGCAGCCGTAGGGGGGAGAAAGCTTTCTTT.